Listed below are T cell receptor beta chains from one sample, sequenced in a study of blood T cell repertoires in COVID-19. This table comes from immunoSEQ multiplex PCR, and its TCRdb copy is limited to in-frame clones, with some not included. The sample lists roughly 150,000 clones, approximately 86% seen once, with roughly 8.8% in the top ten. Sequencing used peripheral blood. The receptors were sampled from a woman of 80 years or more with COVID-19, enrolled during active disease. The CDR3 runs from the conserved cysteine through the conserved F or W. The order of the fields is CDR3 protein, CDR3 DNA, J gene, D gene, V gene, clone size. A D gene is named only where the DNA matches it firmly. Size is omitted from some rows. Given values are once, few, many or a class for expanded clones.

CASSPWGGRDEQYF	TGTGCCAGCAGCCCCTGGGGGGGAAGAGACGAGCAGTACTTC	TRBJ2-7	TRBD2	TRBV5-8	few
CASSVGLGGVAYNEQFF	TGTGCCAGCAGCGTAGGTCTCGGGGGGGTCGCCTACAATGAGCAGTTCTTC	TRBJ2-1	TRBD2	TRBV9	.
CASSLRGVITDTQYF	TGTGCCAGCAGTCTACGGGGGGTTATAACAGATACGCAGTATTTT	TRBJ2-3	TRBD2	TRBV6-5	.
CATSRDGPNVLTF	TGTGCCACCAGCAGAGATGGGCCGAACGTCCTGACTTTC	TRBJ2-6	.	TRBV15	.
CATSDPSGPANEQFF	TGTGCCACCAGTGATCCAAGCGGGCCCGCTAATGAGCAGTTCTTC	TRBJ2-1	.	TRBV24-1	.
CASSSRGSSYNSPLHF	TGCGCCAGCAGCAGCAGGGGGAGCTCCTATAATTCACCCCTCCACTTT	TRBJ1-6	TRBD1	TRBV4-1	once
CASSSLDRGPAKLFF	TGTGCCAGCAGCTCACTCGACAGGGGCCCGGCGAAACTGTTTTTT	TRBJ1-4	TRBD1	TRBV7-3	.
CASSVGASGGERETQYF	TGTGCCAGCAGCGTAGGGGCTAGCGGGGGGGAAAGAGAGACCCAGTACTTC	TRBJ2-5	TRBD2	TRBV9	.
CATSRDQEVNEKLFF	TGTGCCACCAGCAGAGATCAGGAGGTTAATGAAAAACTGTTTTTT	TRBJ1-4	.	TRBV15	few
CASEQSSGNTIYF	TGTGCCAGCGAACAGAGTTCTGGAAACACCATATATTTT	TRBJ1-3	.	TRBV7-9	.
CASRADRVRNQPQHF	TGTGCCAGCAGAGCCGACAGGGTCCGCAATCAGCCCCAGCATTTT	TRBJ1-5	TRBD1	TRBV2	.
CASSLAGRAIDTQYF	TGCGCCAGCAGCTTGGCAGGGAGGGCCATAGATACGCAGTATTTT	TRBJ2-3	TRBD2	TRBV5-1	.
CASSPRQGWPGSNQPQHF	TGTGCCAGCTCACCAAGACAGGGTTGGCCCGGGAGCAATCAGCCCCAGCATTTT	TRBJ1-5	TRBD1	TRBV18	.
CASSLGLAGGTGYNEQFF	TGTGCCAGCAGCTTGGGACTAGCGGGGGGAACTGGCTACAATGAGCAGTTCTTC	TRBJ2-1	TRBD2	TRBV7-3	.
CASIFRSRRTEAFF	TGCGCCAGCATCTTCAGGTCCCGGAGGACTGAAGCTTTCTTT	TRBJ1-1	.	TRBV10-1	few
CASSLAGQGYTGELFF	TGTGCCAGCAGCCTAGCGGGACAGGGTTACACCGGGGAGCTGTTTTTT	TRBJ2-2	.	TRBV3-1/TRBV3-2	.
CASSFGEEYEQYF	TGTGCCAGCAGTTTCGGAGAAGAGTACGAGCAGTACTTC	TRBJ2-7	.	TRBV27	.
CASSTLPDHLAKNTEAFF	TGTGCCAGCTCCACCCTCCCGGACCATCTAGCGAAGAACACTGAAGCTTTCTTT	TRBJ1-1	.	TRBV18	.
CASSYTRVVSDTQYF	TGTGCCAGCAGTTACACTAGGGTGGTTAGCGATACGCAGTATTTT	TRBJ2-3	.	TRBV6-5	.
CSVETSYGYTF	TGCAGCGTTGAAACAAGCTATGGCTACACCTTC	TRBJ1-2	.	TRBV29-1	.
CAISAQGGTEAFF	TGTGCCATCAGTGCCCAGGGGGGCACTGAAGCTTTCTTT	TRBJ1-1	TRBD1	TRBV10-3	.
CASSIAPPGSNQPQHF	TGTGCCAGTAGTATTGCCCCCCCAGGGTCGAATCAGCCCCAGCATTTT	TRBJ1-5	.	TRBV19	.
CASSRQGADTGELFF	TGTGCCAGCAGCCGACAGGGGGCTGACACCGGGGAGCTGTTTTTT	TRBJ2-2	TRBD1	TRBV5-4	.
CASSSLAGESEQYF	TGTGCCAGCAGCTCCTTAGCGGGAGAGAGCGAGCAGTACTTC	TRBJ2-7	TRBD2	TRBV11-2	.
CASKSRDGNTIYF	TGTGCCAGCAAGTCCAGGGATGGAAACACCATATATTTT	TRBJ1-3	.	TRBV9	.
CASSGLTGRGTEAFF	TGTGCCAGCAGCGGACTAACAGGCCGGGGGACTGAAGCTTTCTTT	TRBJ1-1	.	TRBV5-6	once
CASSLLGAMNTEAFF	TGTGCCAGCAGCTTATTGGGGGCTATGAACACTGAAGCTTTCTTT	TRBJ1-1	.	TRBV7-3	.
CASSGQGGTDTQYF	TGTGCCAGCAGTGGCCAGGGGGGCACAGATACGCAGTATTTT	TRBJ2-3	TRBD1	TRBV2	.
CASTSTGNRYEQYF	TGTGCCAGCACCTCGACAGGGAACCGCTACGAGCAGTACTTC	TRBJ2-7	TRBD1	TRBV6-5	.
CASSHHTGTEAFF	TGTGCCAGCAGCCATCATACGGGGACAGAAGCTTTCTTT	TRBJ1-1	.	TRBV3-1/TRBV3-2	.
CASSLLTGPVHYGYTF	TGTGCCAGCAGTTTATTGACAGGTCCCGTCCACTATGGCTACACCTTC	TRBJ1-2	.	TRBV28	.
CASGQGSQETQYF	TGCGCCAGCGGACAGGGTAGCCAAGAGACCCAGTACTTC	TRBJ2-5	TRBD1	TRBV5-1	.
CASSIGQGDSYNEQFF	TGTGCCAGTAGTATAGGACAGGGAGACTCTTACAATGAGCAGTTCTTC	TRBJ2-1	TRBD1	TRBV19	once
CATSWQLSGYGYTF	TGTGCCACCTCCTGGCAATTAAGTGGCTATGGCTACACCTTC	TRBJ1-2	.	TRBV11-1	few
CASSLNYDQPQHF	TGTGCCAGCAGCTTAAACTATGATCAGCCCCAGCATTTT	TRBJ1-5	.	TRBV7-9	few
CAISESIGGKGEQYF	TGTGCCATCAGTGAGTCTATAGGCGGGAAGGGCGAGCAGTACTTC	TRBJ2-7	.	TRBV10-3	.
CASSPNLPPYRSPTGYTF	TGTGCCAGCAGTCCCAACCTCCCCCCTTACAGGTCGCCGACTGGCTACACCTTC	TRBJ1-2	.	TRBV28	.
CASSLGASRSGNTIYF	TGTGCCAGCAGCTTAGGGGCATCTCGATCTGGAAACACCATATATTTT	TRBJ1-3	.	TRBV7-2	.